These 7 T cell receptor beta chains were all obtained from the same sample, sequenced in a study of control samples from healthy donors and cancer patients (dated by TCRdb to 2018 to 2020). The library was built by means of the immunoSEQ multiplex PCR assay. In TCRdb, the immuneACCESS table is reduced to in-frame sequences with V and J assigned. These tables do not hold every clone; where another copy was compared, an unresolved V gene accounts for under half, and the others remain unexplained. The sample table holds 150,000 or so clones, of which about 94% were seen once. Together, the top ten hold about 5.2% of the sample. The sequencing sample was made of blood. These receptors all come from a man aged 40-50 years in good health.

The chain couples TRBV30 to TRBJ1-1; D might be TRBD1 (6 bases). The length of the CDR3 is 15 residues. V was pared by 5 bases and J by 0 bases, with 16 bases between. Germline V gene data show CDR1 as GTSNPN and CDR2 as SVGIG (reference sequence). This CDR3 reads CAWGPLDRLNTEAFF. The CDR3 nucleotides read TGTGCCTGGGGCCCCCTCGACAGGTTGAACACTGAAGCTTTCTTT. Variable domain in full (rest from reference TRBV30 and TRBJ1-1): SQTIHQWPATLVQPVGSPLSLECTVEGTSNPNLYWYRQAAGRGLQLLFYSVGIGQISSEVPQNLSASRPQDRQFILSSKKLLLSDSGFYLCAWGPLDRLNTEAFFGQGTRLTVV.

The DNA for the CDR3 is TGCAGCGTTGGTCTCTTGAACACCGGGGAGCTGTTTTTT. Translating gives CSVGLLNTGELFF. The rearrangement links TRBV29-1 to TRBJ2-2; D not resolved. CDR1 is SQVTM, CDR2 ANQGSEA, per germline. Trimming pared 4 bases from V and 1 base from J, leaving 7 bases between. The CDR3 contains 13 residues.

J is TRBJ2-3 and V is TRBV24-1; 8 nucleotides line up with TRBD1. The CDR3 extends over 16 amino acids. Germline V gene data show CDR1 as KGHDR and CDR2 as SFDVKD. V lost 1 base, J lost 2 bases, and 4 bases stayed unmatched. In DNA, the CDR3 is TGTGCCACCAGTGATTTTGGGACAGGAAACACAGATACGCAGTATTTT. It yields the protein CATSDFGTGNTDTQYF.

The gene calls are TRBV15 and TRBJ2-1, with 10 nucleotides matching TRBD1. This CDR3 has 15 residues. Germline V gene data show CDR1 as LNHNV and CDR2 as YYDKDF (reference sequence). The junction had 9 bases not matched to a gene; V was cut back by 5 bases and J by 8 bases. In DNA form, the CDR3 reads TGTGCCACCAGCCGCGGACAGGGGGTCTTCGATGAGCAGTTCTTC. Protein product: CATSRGQGVFDEQFF.

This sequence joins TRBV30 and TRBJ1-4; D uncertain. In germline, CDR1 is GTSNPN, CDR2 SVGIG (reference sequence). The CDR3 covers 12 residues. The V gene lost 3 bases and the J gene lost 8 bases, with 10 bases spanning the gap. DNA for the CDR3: TGTGCCTGGAGCGGTACGGAGGAAAAACTGTTTTTT. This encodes CAWSGTEEKLFF. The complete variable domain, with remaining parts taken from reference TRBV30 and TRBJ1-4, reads SQTIHQWPATLVQPVGSPLSLECTVEGTSNPNLYWYRQAAGRGLQLLFYSVGIGQISSEVPQNLSASRPQDRQFILSSKKLLLSDSGFYLCAWSGTEEKLFFGSGTQLSVL.

The CDR3 is CASSTAGTNQPQHF. In nucleotides, the CDR3 is TGTGCCAGTAGTACGGCGGGGACAAATCAGCCCCAGCATTTT. The V and J genes are TRBV19 and TRBJ1-5; tentatively, D is TRBD1 (6 bases). Trimming took 4 bases from V and 4 from J, leaving 11 bases between them. The CDR3 is 14 amino acids. The germline CDR1 and CDR2 sequences are LNHDA and SQIVND (reference sequence). Variable domain in full (rest from reference TRBV19 and TRBJ1-5): DGGITQSPKYLFRKEGQNVTLSCEQNLNHDAMYWYRQDPGQGLRLIYYSQIVNDFQKGDIAEGYSVSREKKESFPLTVTSAQKNPTAFYLCASSTAGTNQPQHFGDGTRLSIL.

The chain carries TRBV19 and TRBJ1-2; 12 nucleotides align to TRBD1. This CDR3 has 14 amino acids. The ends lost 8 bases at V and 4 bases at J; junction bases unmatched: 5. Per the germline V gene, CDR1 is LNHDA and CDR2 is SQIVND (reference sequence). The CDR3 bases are TGTGCCAGTTCCGGGACAGGGGGCTTCTATGGCTACACCTTC. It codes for CASSGTGGFYGYTF.